This T cell receptor (beta chain) was sequenced during a study of blood T cell repertoires in COVID-19. Study as a whole: The samples span acute and convalescent COVID-19 from the United States, Italy and Spain. PBMCs, B-cell-depleted T cells, or T cells were the source of the cDNA or gDNA that made up the material.

Study processing details: Nucleated cell number was recorded as an estimate derived from reference gene primer amplification. Assay: immunoSEQ multiplex PCR; the TCRdb copy retains only in-frame clones and omits some. Clone size and the V and J calls come from that table; the DNA yielded D and trimming. The sample records about 100,000 clones, around 88% being singletons. Germline-derived CDR1 and CDR2 are MNHNY and SVGAGI (reference sequence). V lost 6 bases and J lost 8; bases outside the gene matches: 6. This CDR3 is built from 12 residues. This sequence originates from a human donor in a cohort sampled during active COVID-19. The V gene is TRBV6-6, the J gene TRBJ2-7; 8 bases match TRBD1. Sequenced sample: peripheral blood. CDR3 nucleotide sequence: TGTGCCAGCAGATCGACAGGGGTGCAGCAGTACTTC. Encoded protein: CASRSTGVQQYF.